This TCR beta chain emerged from a study of blood T cell repertoires in COVID-19. Background on the study: The study drew acute and convalescent COVID-19 samples from the United States, Italy and Spain. Sources were T cells, B-cell-depleted T cells, or PBMCs; the material itself was cDNA or gDNA.

The CDR3 totals 18 residues. In the source study's methods: Cell counts per sample came from amplifying reference gene primers. The protocol was immunoSEQ multiplex PCR, while the TCRdb copy is restricted to in-frame clones and leaves out a portion. Clonal size and the V and J genes are those of that table, whereas D and trimming came from the DNA. The sample has more than 95,000 clones; around 90% are singletons. The chain carries TRBV12-2 and TRBJ1-2. TRBV12-2 is noted as a pseudogene. The sequencing sample was made of peripheral blood. The origin of this receptor is a human donor in a cohort sampled during active COVID-19. This chain's CDR3 is CASRSGGIRWGSLYGYTF. The CDR3 region has the DNA TGTGCAAGTCGCTCAGGCGGGATCCGGTGGGGGTCTCTCTATGGCTACACCTTC.